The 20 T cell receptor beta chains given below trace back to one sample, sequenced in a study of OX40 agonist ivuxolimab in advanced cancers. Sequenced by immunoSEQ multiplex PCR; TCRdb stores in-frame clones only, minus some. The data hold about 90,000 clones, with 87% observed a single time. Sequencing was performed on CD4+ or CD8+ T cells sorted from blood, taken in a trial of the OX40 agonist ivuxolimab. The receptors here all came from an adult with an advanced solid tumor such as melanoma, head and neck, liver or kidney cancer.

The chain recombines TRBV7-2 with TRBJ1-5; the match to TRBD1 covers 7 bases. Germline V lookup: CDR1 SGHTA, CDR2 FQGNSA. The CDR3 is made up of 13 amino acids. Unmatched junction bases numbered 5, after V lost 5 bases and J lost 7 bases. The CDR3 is CASSVRGQQPQHF. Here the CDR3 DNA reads TGTGCCAGCAGCGTGAGGGGGCAACAGCCCCAGCATTTT.

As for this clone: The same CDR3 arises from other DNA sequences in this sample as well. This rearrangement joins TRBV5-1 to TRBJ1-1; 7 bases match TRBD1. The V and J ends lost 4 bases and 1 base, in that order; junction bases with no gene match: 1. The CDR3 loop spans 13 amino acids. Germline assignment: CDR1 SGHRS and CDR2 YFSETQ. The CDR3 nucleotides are TGCGCCAGCAGCCGACAGGGGAACACTGAAGCTTTCTTT. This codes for CASSRQGNTEAFF. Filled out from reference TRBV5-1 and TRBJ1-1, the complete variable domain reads KAGVTQTPRYLIKTRGQQVTLSCSPISGHRSVSWYQQTPGQGLQFLFEYFSETQRNKGNFPGRFSGRQFSNSRSEMNVSTLELGDSALYLCASSRQGNTEAFFGQGTRLTVV.

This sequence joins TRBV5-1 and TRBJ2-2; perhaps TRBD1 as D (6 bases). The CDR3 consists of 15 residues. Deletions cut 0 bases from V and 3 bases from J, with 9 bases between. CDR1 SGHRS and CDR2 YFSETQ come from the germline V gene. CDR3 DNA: TGCGCCAGCAGCTTGGCGGCAGGGGACACCGGGGAGCTGTTTTTT. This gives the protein CASSLAAGDTGELFF.

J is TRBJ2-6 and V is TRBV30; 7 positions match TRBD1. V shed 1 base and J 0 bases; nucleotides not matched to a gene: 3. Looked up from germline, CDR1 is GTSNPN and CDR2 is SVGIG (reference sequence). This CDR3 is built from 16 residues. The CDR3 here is CAWSGQGSSGANVLTF. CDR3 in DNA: TGTGCCTGGAGTGGACAGGGAAGCTCTGGGGCCAACGTCCTGACTTTC. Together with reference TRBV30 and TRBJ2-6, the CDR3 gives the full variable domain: SQTIHQWPATLVQPVGSPLSLECTVEGTSNPNLYWYRQAAGRGLQLLFYSVGIGQISSEVPQNLSASRPQDRQFILSSKKLLLSDSGFYLCAWSGQGSSGANVLTFGAGSRLTVL.

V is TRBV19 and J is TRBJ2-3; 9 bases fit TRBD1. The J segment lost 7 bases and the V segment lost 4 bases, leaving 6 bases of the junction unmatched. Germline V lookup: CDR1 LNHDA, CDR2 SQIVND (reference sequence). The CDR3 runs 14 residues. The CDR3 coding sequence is TGTGCCAGTAGTACGGACAGGGGTGCGAATACGCAGTATTTT. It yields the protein CASSTDRGANTQYF. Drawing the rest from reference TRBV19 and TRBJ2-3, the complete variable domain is DGGITQSPKYLFRKEGQNVTLSCEQNLNHDAMYWYRQDPGQGLRLIYYSQIVNDFQKGDIAEGYSVSREKKESFPLTVTSAQKNPTAFYLCASSTDRGANTQYFGPGTRLTVL.

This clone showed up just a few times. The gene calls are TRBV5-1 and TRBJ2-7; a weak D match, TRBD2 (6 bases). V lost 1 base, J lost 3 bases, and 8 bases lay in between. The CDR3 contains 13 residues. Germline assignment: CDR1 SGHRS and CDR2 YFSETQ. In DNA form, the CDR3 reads TGCGCCAGCAGCTTGCAGGAGGGCTACGAGCAGTACTTC. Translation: CASSLQEGYEQYF.

CDR3: CASSPREGTGGRNTEAFF. In nucleotides, the CDR3 is TGTGCCAGCTCACCGCGGGAGGGGACAGGGGGACGGAATACTGAAGCTTTCTTT. The genes are TRBV18 and TRBJ1-1; 11 bases map to TRBD1. The V gene's germline CDR1 is KGHSH and CDR2 LQKENI. V lost 3 bases, J lost 5 bases, and 14 bases stayed unmatched. The CDR3 loop spans 18 amino acids.

This CDR3 reads CASSYRRTGGWTGELFF. The CDR3 DNA reads TGTGCCAGCAGTTACCGTCGGACAGGGGGGTGGACCGGGGAGCTGTTTTTT. The chain links TRBV28 to TRBJ2-2; 10 nucleotides line up with TRBD1. In germline, CDR1 is MDHEN, CDR2 SYDVKM. V trimming: 4 bases; J trimming: 5 bases; junction bases outside the gene matches: 10. This CDR3 contains 17 residues.

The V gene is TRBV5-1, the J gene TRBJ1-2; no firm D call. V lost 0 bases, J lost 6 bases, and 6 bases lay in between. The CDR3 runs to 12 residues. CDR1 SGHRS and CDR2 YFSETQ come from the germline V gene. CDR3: CASSLGLDGYTF. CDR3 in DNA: TGCGCCAGCAGCTTGGGACTGGATGGCTACACCTTC.

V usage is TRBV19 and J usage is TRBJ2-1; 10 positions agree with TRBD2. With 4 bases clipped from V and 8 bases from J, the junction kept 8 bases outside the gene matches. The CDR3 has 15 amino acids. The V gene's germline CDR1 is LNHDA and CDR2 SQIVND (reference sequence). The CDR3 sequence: CASSTSGSKIHEQFF. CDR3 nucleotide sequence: TGTGCCAGTAGTACTAGCGGGAGTAAAATCCATGAGCAGTTCTTC.

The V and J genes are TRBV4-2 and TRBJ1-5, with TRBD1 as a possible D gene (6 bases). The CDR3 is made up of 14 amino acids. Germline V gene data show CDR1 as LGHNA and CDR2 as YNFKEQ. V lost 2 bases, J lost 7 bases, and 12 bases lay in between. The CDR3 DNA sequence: TGTGCCAGCAGCCAACTAATGGGGGCCCAGCCCCAGCATTTT. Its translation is CASSQLMGAQPQHF.

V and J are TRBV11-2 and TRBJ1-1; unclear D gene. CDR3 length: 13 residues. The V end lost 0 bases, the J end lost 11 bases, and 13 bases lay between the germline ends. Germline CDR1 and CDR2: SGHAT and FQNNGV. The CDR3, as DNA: TGTGCCAGCAGCTTAGATGGGTTACGCGATGCTTTCTTT. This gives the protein CASSLDGLRDAFF.

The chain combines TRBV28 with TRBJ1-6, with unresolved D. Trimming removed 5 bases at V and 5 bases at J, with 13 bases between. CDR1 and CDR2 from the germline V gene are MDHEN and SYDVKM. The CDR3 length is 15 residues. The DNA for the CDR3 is TGTGCCAGCAGTCCCGGTCGTATGGATAATTCACCCCTCCACTTT. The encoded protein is CASSPGRMDNSPLHF.

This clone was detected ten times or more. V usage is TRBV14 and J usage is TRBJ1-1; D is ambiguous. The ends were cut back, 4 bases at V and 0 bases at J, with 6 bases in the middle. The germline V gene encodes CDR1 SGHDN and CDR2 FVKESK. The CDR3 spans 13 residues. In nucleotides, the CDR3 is TGTGCCAGCAGCCCTTCGGTGAACACTGAAGCTTTCTTT. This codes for CASSPSVNTEAFF.

The CDR3 nucleotides read TGTGCCAGCAGTTTACAGACAGGGGGTTCATCACCCCTCCACTTT. This encodes CASSLQTGGSSPLHF. The chain couples TRBV2 to TRBJ1-6; 9 bases fit TRBD1. The CDR3 covers 15 residues. The germline V gene encodes CDR1 SNHLY and CDR2 FYNNEI. The J segment lost 10 bases and the V segment lost 5 bases, leaving 9 bases of the junction unmatched.

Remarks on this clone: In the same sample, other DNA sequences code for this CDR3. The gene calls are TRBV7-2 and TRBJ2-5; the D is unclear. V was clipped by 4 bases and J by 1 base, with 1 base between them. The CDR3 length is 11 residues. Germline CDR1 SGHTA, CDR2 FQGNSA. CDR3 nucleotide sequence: TGTGCCAGCAGCTCCCAAGAGACCCAGTACTTC. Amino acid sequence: CASSSQETQYF.

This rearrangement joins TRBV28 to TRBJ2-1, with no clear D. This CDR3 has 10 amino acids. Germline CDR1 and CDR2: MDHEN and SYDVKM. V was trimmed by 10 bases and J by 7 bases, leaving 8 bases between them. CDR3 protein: CATSRNEQFF. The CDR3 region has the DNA TGTGCCACGTCACGAAATGAGCAGTTCTTC.

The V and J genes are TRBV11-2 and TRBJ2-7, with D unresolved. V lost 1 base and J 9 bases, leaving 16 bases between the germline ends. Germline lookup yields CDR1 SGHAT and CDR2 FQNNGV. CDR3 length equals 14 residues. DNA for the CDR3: TGTGCCAGCAGCTTAGGATACACCGGGCCTGGGCAGTACTTC. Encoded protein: CASSLGYTGPGQYF.

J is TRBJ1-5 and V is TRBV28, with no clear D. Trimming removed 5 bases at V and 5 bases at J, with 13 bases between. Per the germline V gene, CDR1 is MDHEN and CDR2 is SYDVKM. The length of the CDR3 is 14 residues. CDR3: CASSRPRGDQPQHF. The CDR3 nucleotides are TGTGCCAGCAGTAGGCCCCGTGGGGATCAGCCCCAGCATTTT.

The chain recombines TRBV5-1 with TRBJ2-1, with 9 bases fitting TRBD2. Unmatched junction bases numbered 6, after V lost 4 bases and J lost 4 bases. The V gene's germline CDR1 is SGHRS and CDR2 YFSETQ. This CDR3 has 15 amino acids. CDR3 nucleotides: TGCGCCAGCAGCAAGCAGCGGGGGGAATACAATGAGCAGTTCTTC. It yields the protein CASSKQRGEYNEQFF. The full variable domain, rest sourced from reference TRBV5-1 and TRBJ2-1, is KAGVTQTPRYLIKTRGQQVTLSCSPISGHRSVSWYQQTPGQGLQFLFEYFSETQRNKGNFPGRFSGRQFSNSRSEMNVSTLELGDSALYLCASSKQRGEYNEQFFGPGTRLTVL.